This T cell receptor beta chain was recovered during a study of blood T cell repertoires in COVID-19. Study-wide context: T cells, B-cell-depleted T cells, or PBMCs provided the cDNA or gDNA that served as material.

Trimming stripped 0 bases from V and 5 bases from J, with 11 bases between. The germline V gene encodes CDR1 MNHEY and CDR2 SVGAGI. This CDR3 comprises 15 residues. The method was immunoSEQ multiplex PCR; TCRdb's version includes in-frame clones alone and lacks a portion of them. Counted here are about 410,000 clones, around 89% occurring once; the ten biggest clones make up approximately 1.5%. The receptor comes from a middle-aged woman with COVID-19, enrolled during active disease. The sequencing input was peripheral blood. This chain connects TRBV6-5 to TRBJ1-5; maybe TRBD1 (6 bases). For the CDR3, the DNA is TGTGCCAGCAGTTACTCGGGAGGGGGTGATCAGCCCCAGCATTTT. Its protein product is CASSYSGGGDQPQHF.